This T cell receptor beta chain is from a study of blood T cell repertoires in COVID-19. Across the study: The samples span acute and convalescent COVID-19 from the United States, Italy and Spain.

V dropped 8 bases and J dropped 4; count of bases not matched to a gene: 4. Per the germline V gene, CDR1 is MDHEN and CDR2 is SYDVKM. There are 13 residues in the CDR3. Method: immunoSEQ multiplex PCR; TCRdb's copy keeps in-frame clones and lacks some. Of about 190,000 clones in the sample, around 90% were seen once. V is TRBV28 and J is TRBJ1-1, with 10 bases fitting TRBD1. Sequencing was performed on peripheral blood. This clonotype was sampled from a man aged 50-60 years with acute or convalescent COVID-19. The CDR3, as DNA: TGTGCCAGCGAGGGGGACAGGGGCACTGAAGCTTTCTTT. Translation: CASEGDRGTEAFF. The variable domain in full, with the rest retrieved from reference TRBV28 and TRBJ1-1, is DVKVTQSSRYLVKRTGEKVFLECVQDMDHENMFWYRQDPGLGLRLIYFSYDVKMKEKGDIPEGYSVSREKKERFSLILESASTNQTSMYLCASEGDRGTEAFFGQGTRLTVV.